This T cell receptor (beta chain) emerged from a study of T cell repertoires in cytomegalovirus infection. On the study more broadly: CMV infection and matching HLA type were both indicated by public TCR beta signatures.

Trimming cost V 11 bases and J 7 bases, with 12 bases left between them. The CDR3 runs to 12 residues. CDR1 and CDR2 from the germline V gene are MDHEN and SYDVKM. Of note for this clonotype: The target antigen is unknown.

MiXCR, applied by TCRdb to the reads, yields one record per CDR3 protein. Of fewer than 1,000,000 distinct CDR3 sequences listed, approximately 31% are singletons. The source was cultured CD8+ T cells from PBMCs, collected from culture after CMV antigen stimulation. This clonotype originated in a human donor in good health (CMV status not recorded). Some clones in this sample may be carry-over from other donors' samples. This chain links TRBV28 with TRBJ1-6; unclear D gene. In nucleotides, the CDR3 is TGTGCCTCTGGAACAGAGAATTCACCCCTCCACTTT. Amino acids: CASGTENSPLHF.